These 12 T cell receptor beta chains originate from one sample sequenced in a study of PD-1 blockade in classical Hodgkin lymphoma. Specified time point: cycle 4 day 1 (C4D1), after 6 weeks of nivolumab. Exposure to brentuximab vedotin varied, and each patient had relapsed following autologous stem cell transplantation. Assay used: immunoSEQ multiplex PCR; TCRdb lists only in-frame clones, some missing. The table records 99,000 or so clones, roughly nine tenths of them present only once. This sample comprised peripheral blood mononuclear cells (PBMCs), obtained before the fourth cycle of nivolumab. The source of these receptors is a human donor with classical Hodgkin lymphoma.

The chain carries TRBV27 and TRBJ2-2; 8 bases map to TRBD1. The CDR3 consists of 14 residues. V lost 6 bases and J lost 6; bases outside the gene matches: 6. In germline, CDR1 is MNHEY, CDR2 SMNVEV (reference sequence). The CDR3 region is CASRPDRAAGELFF. DNA of the CDR3: TGTGCCAGCAGACCGGACAGGGCGGCCGGGGAGCTGTTTTTT.

The V gene is TRBV19, the J gene TRBJ1-1, with 7 positions matching TRBD1. The germline gives CDR1 LNHDA, CDR2 SQIVND (reference sequence). The J segment lost 2 bases and the V segment lost 3 bases, leaving 6 bases of the junction unmatched. The length of the CDR3 is 15 residues. The DNA for the CDR3 is TGTGCCAGTAGTATCACAGGGGCCTTCAACACTGAAGCTTTCTTT. Translated, it gives CASSITGAFNTEAFF.

This clone appeared a few times. The V gene is TRBV4-1, the J gene TRBJ1-5; maybe TRBD1 (5 bases). The germline gives CDR1 MGHRA, CDR2 YSYEKL. There are 17 residues in the CDR3. V lost 4 bases and J lost 6, with 22 bases in between. The CDR3 DNA is TGCGCCAGCAGCCCGATACCCGGTTGGGGCGTGAGTCAGCCCCAGCATTTT. It translates to CASSPIPGWGVSQPQHF.

This chain joins TRBV2 and TRBJ1-2; D call uncertain. Germline V gene lookup returns CDR1 SNHLY and CDR2 FYNNEI. Trimming left V 8 bases short and J 4 bases short, with 17 bases between. CDR3 length: 14 residues. CDR3 amino acids: CASVIEGLAYGYTF. The CDR3 region has the DNA TGTGCCAGCGTCATCGAAGGGTTGGCCTATGGCTACACCTTC.

The chain joins TRBV5-1 to TRBJ2-1, with 11 bases that match TRBD2. The CDR3 spans 15 residues. Germline CDR1 is SGHRS and CDR2 is YFSETQ. V shed 1 base, J shed 3 bases, and the junction held 0 bases outside the gene matches. The CDR3 loop is CASSLTSGSYNEQFF. CDR3 DNA sequence: TGCGCCAGCAGCTTGACTAGCGGGAGCTACAATGAGCAGTTCTTC.

V is TRBV7-2 and J is TRBJ2-6; weak D call: TRBD1 (6 bases). V shed 4 bases and J shed 0 bases, with 10 bases lying between them. The CDR3 runs to 16 residues. Germline V gives CDR1 SGHTA, CDR2 FQGNSA. In DNA form, the CDR3 reads TGTGCCAGCAGCTACGGACAGATCTCTGGGGCCAACGTCCTGACTTTC. Translated: CASSYGQISGANVLTF.

This clone has a single count. This sequence joins TRBV30 and TRBJ2-1, with TRBD2 matching 9 bases. The germline CDR1 and CDR2 sequences are GTSNPN and SVGIG (reference sequence). The CDR3 is 12 amino acids. CDR3 sequence (DNA): TGTGGAGGCGGGAGGGCCAGAAATGAGCAGTTCTTC. Protein sequence: CGGGRARNEQFF.

This sequence joins TRBV6-1 and TRBJ2-7; 7 bases are shared with TRBD1. The CDR3 consists of 14 residues. Germline values: CDR1 MNHNS, CDR2 SASEGT. V shed 4 bases and J 2 bases; nucleotides not matched to a gene: 5. The CDR3 here is CASSVGQVAYEQYF. The CDR3 nucleotides are TGTGCCAGCAGTGTTGGACAGGTGGCCTACGAGCAGTACTTC.

The rearrangement uses TRBV18 and TRBJ2-5, with a tentative D call TRBD1 (6 bases). Trimming removed 0 bases at V and 1 base at J, with 9 bases between. This CDR3 comprises 15 residues. Germline V lookup: CDR1 KGHSH, CDR2 LQKENI. CDR3 coding DNA: TGTGCCAGCTCACCACCCGGCAGGGGCCAAGAGACCCAGTACTTC. Amino acid sequence: CASSPPGRGQETQYF.

This chain links TRBV6-1 with TRBJ1-1; D is unclear. V lost 2 bases, J lost 0 bases, and 4 bases lay in between. Germline-derived CDR1 and CDR2 are MNHNS and SASEGT. The CDR3 totals 13 residues. CDR3 sequence (DNA): TGTGCCAGCAGTGAACGCCTGAACACTGAAGCTTTCTTT. This sequence encodes CASSERLNTEAFF.

J is TRBJ2-5 and V is TRBV5-1; 8 bases line up with TRBD2. This CDR3 has 16 residues. V lost 4 bases and J lost 2; bases outside the gene matches: 10. Germline CDR1 reads SGHRS; CDR2 reads YFSETQ. The CDR3 bases are TGCGCCAGCAGCCCCCGCGGGAGGATGAGGCAAGAGACCCAGTACTTC. Its protein is CASSPRGRMRQETQYF.

CDR3 region: CASSPTGDTGELFF. The CDR3, as DNA: TGTGCCAGTAGTCCGACAGGGGACACCGGGGAGCTGTTTTTT. The rearrangement uses TRBV19 and TRBJ2-2, with TRBD1 matching 8 bases. The length of the CDR3 is 14 residues. The junction had 2 bases not matched to a gene; V was cut back by 5 bases and J by 3 bases. Germline CDR1 reads LNHDA; CDR2 reads SQIVND (reference sequence).